The TCR beta chain described here comes from a study of T cell responses to AZD1222 COVID-19 vaccine (dated by TCRdb to about 2021). Looking at the study overall: AZD1222 recipients with second doses at about 4 weeks or about 12 weeks were pooled, because spike-specific TCR depth and breadth did not differ between schedules. Trial participants were enrolled by age into subgroups of 18-55, 56-69 and 70-plus years, and roughly 150, 30 and 60 TCR-sequenced participants, respectively, were included in these subgroups. A total of over 230 trial participants underwent TCR sequencing, of whom 207 received two doses of AZD1222 and around 26 received two doses of the MenACWY control vaccine.

Taken with the paper, the label for time point translates to: baseline before first vaccination. Vaccinee samples were obtained from the UK trials COV001 and COV002, which included a single-blind randomized controlled phase 2/3 trial of AZD1222 (ChAdOx1 nCoV-19) in healthy adults. Trial participant PBMC samples were collected at day 0 and day 28 after the second dose for TCRbeta chain sequencing. The CDR3 regions of human TCRbeta chains were subjected to immunosequencing. From the authors' description of their analysis: TCRs in the repertoires were matched against a reference library of SARS-CoV-2-specific TCRs that had been generated with the MIRA antigen-specificity platform. Breadth was defined as the fraction of unique TCRs that were SARS-CoV-2-associated, and depth was defined as the fraction of total T cells that were SARS-CoV-2-associated. Using the MIRA data, every spike-specific TCR was mapped to the spike region that the TCR reacted to and assigned to either a CD4 or a CD8 class. Log10-transformed breadth and depth values were compared by one-way ANOVA with Sidak's multiple comparisons tests. TCRdb retrieved this table from immuneACCESS and kept in-frame rearrangements only. Not all clones are present; in checked studies, unresolved V genes account for under half, and no reason is known for the remainder. V and J calls and clone size come straight from that table; D and trimming were deduced from the DNA. In all, the sample holds under 150,000 clones, and over 85% of those were seen once. The top ten clonotypes cover approximately 3.1% of the sample.

Worth noting for this clone: The clone's antigen remains unknown. No quality values exist for individual bases; no much larger clone is one base distant.

Study-wide findings and limitations: Spike-specific TCR breadth and depth rose significantly after two AZD1222 doses compared with day 0 and with MenACWY recipients. Epitopes outside the regions mutated in the B.1.351 and B.1.1.7 variants were reportedly recognized by nearly half of the unique spike-specific TCRs. Vaccine-associated CD4 TCRs spanned the whole spike protein, with dominant responses in regions 160-218 and 743-854. Conclusions about previously exposed vaccinees were limited because only six AZD1222 recipients were SARS-CoV-2 seropositive at baseline. Most participants were white British and females outnumbered males, and the authors suggested that clonal diversity may have been underestimated. Because no day 14 peak-response samples were available, repertoires were characterized only after the peak T cell response. The 56-69-year group was small, and its depth increase did not reach significance, likely because of low power.

V loses 6 bases of germline sequence and J loses 6 bases, and the interval between the two ends is 17 bases. The germline V gene specifies SQVTM as CDR1 and ANQGSEA as CDR2. From the cysteine through the phenylalanine, the CDR3 covers 14 amino acids. The sequence is cut down to CDR3 DNA, 42 bases in frame from base 1. Sequenced here: peripheral blood, sampled on day 0 of AZD1222 vaccination. This chain joins TRBV29-1 to TRBJ2-2; too little of a D gene remains to name it. The source of this sequence is an adult in good health. This receptor carries the CDR3 CSVLIGHGAGELFF. The DNA sequence follows: TGCAGCGTGCTCATAGGGCACGGCGCCGGGGAGCTGTTTTTT.